The 5 T cell receptor beta chains below come from one sample, sequenced in a study of tumor-infiltrating lymphocytes in primary liver carcinoma. The input was around 530 ng total RNA; TCR beta cDNA was made from it with a constant-region primer. For TCR beta, libraries were produced by three nested multiplex PCR rounds using slightly modified ARM-PCR. With TRBV1-TRBV30 forward primers and a C-beta reverse primer, the first two PCR rounds were run for roughly 10 cycles each. TCRdb re-analysed the multiplex PCR reads in MiXCR, keeping a single row per CDR3 protein. The sample holds 37,000 or so distinct CDR3 sequences, 75% seen once. The study co-extracted DNA and RNA from about 20-30 mg of unsorted bulk tissue. The sample consisted of tumor-adjacent normal liver tissue. Receptors originate from a middle-aged man with primary liver carcinoma and hepatitis B virus infection.

This clonotype was found many times. Germline and junction disagree at one end, which may indicate a read error. This chain connects TRBV11-1 to TRBJ2-7; tentative D call: TRBD1 (8 bases). This CDR3 comprises 15 residues. The V gene's germline CDR1 is SGHAT and CDR2 FQDESV (reference sequence). Here the CDR3 DNA reads TGTGCCAGCACCCCGGGGGGACAGGCGAGCTACGAGCGGTACTTC. Translating it yields CASTPGGQASYERYF. The full variable domain, with the rest looked up from reference TRBV11-1 and TRBJ2-7, is EAEVAQSPRYKITEKSQAVAFWCDPISGHATLYWYRQILGQGPELLVQFQDESVVDDSQLPKDRFSAERLKGVDSTLKIQPAELGDSAMYLCASTPGGQASYERYFGPGTRLTVT.

This clonotype was counted only a few times. The CDR3 here is CTSSYRDREHYEQYF. In nucleotides, the CDR3 is TGTACTAGCAGCTACCGGGACAGGGAACACTACGAGCAGTACTTC. This chain connects TRBV5-5 to TRBJ2-7; 9 bases line up with TRBD1. This CDR3 is 15 amino acids long. Germline V gene data show CDR1 as SGHKS and CDR2 as YYEKEE (reference sequence).

Comment on this clonotype: This CDR3 fails to terminate in the conserved phenylalanine or tryptophan, so it likely reflects a read error. The V gene is TRBV29-1, the J gene TRBJ2-3; D not certain. CDR1 SQVTM and CDR2 ANQGSEA come from the germline V gene. The CDR3 runs 13 residues. The V end lost 4 bases, the J end lost 4 bases, and 12 bases lay between the germline ends. The CDR3 DNA is TGCAGCGTTGGCCAGATTTGGGCAGATACGCAGTATTAT. It codes for CSVGQIWADTQYY.

With regard to this clonotype: The CDR3 ends on some other residue instead of the conserved phenylalanine or tryptophan, so this is likely a read error. The DNA is left out, because the CDR3 cannot be placed on it with certainty; the CDR3 is given as TCRdb lists it. The V gene is TRBV4-1, the J gene TRBJ2-5; the tabulated D call, TRBD2, remains unverified against the DNA. CDR1 is MGHRA and CDR2 is YSYEKL in the germline V gene. The CDR3 contains 16 residues when both ends are counted. This chain's CDR3 is CASSQDWGAHQETHYY.

This clonotype was seen more than once but under ten times. The conserved final phenylalanine or tryptophan is absent from the CDR3, which likely points to a read error. This CDR3 is CAWRLRGGIDTQYL. In DNA, the CDR3 is TGTGCCTGGAGGCTGAGGGGAGGTATAGATACGCAGTATTTA. The chain combines TRBV30 with TRBJ2-3; D is possibly TRBD2 (6 bases). The CDR3 extends over 14 amino acids. CDR1 is GTSNPN, CDR2 SVGIG, per germline (reference sequence). The V end lost 3 bases, the J end lost 5 bases, and 15 bases lay between the germline ends.